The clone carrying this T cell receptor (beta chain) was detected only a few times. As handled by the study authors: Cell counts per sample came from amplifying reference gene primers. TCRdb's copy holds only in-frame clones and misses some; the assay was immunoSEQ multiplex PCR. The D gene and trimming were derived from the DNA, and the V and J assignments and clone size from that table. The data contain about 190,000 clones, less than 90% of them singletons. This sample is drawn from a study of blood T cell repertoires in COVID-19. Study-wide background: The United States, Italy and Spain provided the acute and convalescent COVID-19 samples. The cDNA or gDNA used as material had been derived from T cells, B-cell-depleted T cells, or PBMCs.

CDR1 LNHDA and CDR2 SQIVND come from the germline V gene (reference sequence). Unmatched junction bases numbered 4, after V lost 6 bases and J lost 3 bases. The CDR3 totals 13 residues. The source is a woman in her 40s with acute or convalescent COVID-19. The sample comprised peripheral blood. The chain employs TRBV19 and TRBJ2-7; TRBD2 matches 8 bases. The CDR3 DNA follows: TGTGCCAGTAGCCCCGGGGGGGTCTACGAGCAGTACTTC. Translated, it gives CASSPGGVYEQYF.